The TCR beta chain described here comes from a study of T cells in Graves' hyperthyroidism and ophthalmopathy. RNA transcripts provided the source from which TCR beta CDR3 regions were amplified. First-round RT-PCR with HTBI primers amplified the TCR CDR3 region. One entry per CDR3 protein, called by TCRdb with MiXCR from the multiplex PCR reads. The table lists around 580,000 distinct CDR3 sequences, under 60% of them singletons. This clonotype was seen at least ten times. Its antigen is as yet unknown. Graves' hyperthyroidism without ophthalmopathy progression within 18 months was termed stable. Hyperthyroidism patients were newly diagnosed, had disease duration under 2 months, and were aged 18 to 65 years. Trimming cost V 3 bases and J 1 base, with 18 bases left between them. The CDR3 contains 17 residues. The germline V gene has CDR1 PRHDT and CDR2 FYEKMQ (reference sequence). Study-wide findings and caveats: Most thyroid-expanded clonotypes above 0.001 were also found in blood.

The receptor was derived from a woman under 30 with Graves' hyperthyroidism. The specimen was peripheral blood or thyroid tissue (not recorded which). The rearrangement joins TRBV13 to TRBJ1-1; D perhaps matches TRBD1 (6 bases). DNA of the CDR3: TGTGCCAGCAGCTTTGGGACCCTTGAGACAGGGAACACTGAAGCTTTCTTT. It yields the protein CASSFGTLETGNTEAFF.